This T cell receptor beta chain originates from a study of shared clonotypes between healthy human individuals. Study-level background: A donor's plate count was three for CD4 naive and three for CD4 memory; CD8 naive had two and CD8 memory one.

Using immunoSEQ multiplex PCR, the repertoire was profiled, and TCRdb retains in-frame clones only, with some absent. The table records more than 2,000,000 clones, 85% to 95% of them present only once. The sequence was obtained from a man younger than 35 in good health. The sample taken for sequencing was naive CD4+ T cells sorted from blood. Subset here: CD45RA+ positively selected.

CDR3 nucleotide sequence: TGTGCCAGCTCTAAGGGCACTGAAGCTTTCTTT. The encoded protein is CASSKGTEAFF. The chain carries TRBV9 and TRBJ1-1; D is unclear. V was trimmed by 7 bases and J by 4 bases, leaving 8 bases between them. This CDR3 contains 11 residues. Germline-derived CDR1 and CDR2 are SGDLS and YYNGEE.